This T cell receptor (beta chain) was recorded in a study of blood T cell repertoires in COVID-19. TCRdb's copy holds only in-frame clones and misses some; the assay was immunoSEQ multiplex PCR. Among 250,000 or so clones listed, roughly 86% were seen once. Among Cohort 3 donors, those recovered had two negative PCRs, clearance, or symptom resolution. This CDR3 is built from 15 residues. Germline V gives CDR1 SNHLY, CDR2 FYNNEI. The V segment lost 3 bases and the J segment 4 bases; nucleotides outside the gene matches: 6. The receptor was derived from a woman aged 45-65 years who had recovered from COVID-19. This chain connects TRBV2 to TRBJ1-5, with 7 bases that match TRBD1. The sample consisted of PBMCs or T cells enriched from blood (not recorded which). The CDR3 bases are TGTGCCAGCAGTGAGGGGCAGGGGGAAAATCAGCCCCAGCATTTT. This codes for CASSEGQGENQPQHF.